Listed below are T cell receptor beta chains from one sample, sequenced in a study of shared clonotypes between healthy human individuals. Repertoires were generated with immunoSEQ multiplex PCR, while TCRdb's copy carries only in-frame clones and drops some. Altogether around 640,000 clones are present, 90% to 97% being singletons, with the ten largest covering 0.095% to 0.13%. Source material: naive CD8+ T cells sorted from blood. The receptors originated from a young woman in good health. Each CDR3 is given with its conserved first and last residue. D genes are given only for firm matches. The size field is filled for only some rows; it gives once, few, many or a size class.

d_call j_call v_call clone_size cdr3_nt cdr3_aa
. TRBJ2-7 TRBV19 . TGTGCCAGTAGCCCGGGACAAACGACCTCCTACGAGCAGTACTTC CASSPGQTTSYEQYF
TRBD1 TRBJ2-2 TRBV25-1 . TGTGCCAGCAGTGACTCCGACAGGGGGACCGGGGAGCTGTTTTTT CASSDSDRGTGELFF
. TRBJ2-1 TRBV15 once TGTGCCACCAGCAGAGGGGGGGAATACAATGAGCAGTTCTTC CATSRGGEYNEQFF
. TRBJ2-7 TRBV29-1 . TGCAGCGTCCTGACAGGCGATTCCTACGAGCAGTACTTC CSVLTGDSYEQYF
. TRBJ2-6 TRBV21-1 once TGTGCCAGCAGCAAAACTTCATTCAGGGGGCCTCGGGCCAACGTCCTGACTTTC CASSKTSFRGPRANVLTF
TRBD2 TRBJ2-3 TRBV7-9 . TGTGCCAGCAGCCCCACTCTAGCGGGAGGGCCCGCAGATACGCAGTATTTT CASSPTLAGGPADTQYF
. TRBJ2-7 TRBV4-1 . TGCGCCAGCAGCCTCCGGGACGGTCCCTACGAGCAGTACTTC CASSLRDGPYEQYF
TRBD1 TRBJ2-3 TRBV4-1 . TGCGCCAGCAGCCACTCACCGGGACAGGGGTATATCAACACAGATACGCAGTATTTT CASSHSPGQGYINTDTQYF
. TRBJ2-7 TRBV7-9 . TGTGCCAGCAGCTTAGTGGGAGAGGGTTACAACGAGCAGTACTTC CASSLVGEGYNEQYF
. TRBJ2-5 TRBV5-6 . TGTGCCAGCAGCTTGGTTGGGATGGAGACCCAGTACTTC CASSLVGMETQYF
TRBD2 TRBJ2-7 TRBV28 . TGTGCCAGCAGTCGGACTAGCGGGATGGACCTTTCCTACGAGCAGTACTTC CASSRTSGMDLSYEQYF
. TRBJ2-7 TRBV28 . TGTGCCAGCAGAGACGGGGCTTCCTACGAGCAGTACTTC CASRDGASYEQYF
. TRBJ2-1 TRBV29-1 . TGCAGCGTTGAAGAATGGTCAGGGTACAATGAGCAGTTCTTC CSVEEWSGYNEQFF
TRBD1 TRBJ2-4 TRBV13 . TGTGCCAGCAGCTTTAGACTGGGACAGGGACTAGCCAAAAACATTCAGTACTTC CASSFRLGQGLAKNIQYF
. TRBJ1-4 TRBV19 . TGTGCCAGTAGTATAGATCCTCCTCCCAAGAATGAAAAACTGTTTTTT CASSIDPPPKNEKLFF
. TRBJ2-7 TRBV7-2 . TGTGCCAGCAGCTTAGGGGGCGGGATTGAGCAGTACTTC CASSLGGGIEQYF
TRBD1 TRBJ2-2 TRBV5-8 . TGTGCCAGCAGCTCGAACAGGGGAAGGTCCGGGGAGCTGTTTTTT CASSSNRGRSGELFF
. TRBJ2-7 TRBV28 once TGTGCCAGCAGTTTAAACACAAACTACGAGCAGTACTTC CASSLNTNYEQYF
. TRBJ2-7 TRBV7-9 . TGTGCCAGCAGCTTGATGGTCAACGAGCAGTACTTC CASSLMVNEQYF
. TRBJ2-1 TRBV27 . TGTGCCAGCAGTTTGGCGACTGGGAGCAATGAGCAGTTCTTC CASSLATGSNEQFF
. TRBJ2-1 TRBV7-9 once TGTGCCAGCAGCCAACCCCTAGCGCCCGGCTACAATGAGCAGTTCTTC CASSQPLAPGYNEQFF
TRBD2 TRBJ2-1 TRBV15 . TGTGCCACCAGCGCAAATCTAGCGGGTCCCTACAATGAGCAGTTCTTC CATSANLAGPYNEQFF
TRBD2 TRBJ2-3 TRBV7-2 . TGTGCCAGCAGCTCCCCTAGCGGAGTGGGTCTGGATACGCAGTATTTT CASSSPSGVGLDTQYF
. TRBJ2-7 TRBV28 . TGTGCCAGCAGTTCAGACAGTTCACAAACCTACGAGCAGTACTTC CASSSDSSQTYEQYF
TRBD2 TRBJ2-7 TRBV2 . TGTGCCAGCACCCGGGGGGAGGCCAACGAGCAGTACTTC CASTRGEANEQYF
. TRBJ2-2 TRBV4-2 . TGTGCCAGCAGCCAACCCTTCGAGGCAGGGGAGCTGTTTTTT CASSQPFEAGELFF
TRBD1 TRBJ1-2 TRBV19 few TGTGCCAGTAGTATCGGGCCAGGGGGCGAGGATGGCTACACCTTC CASSIGPGGEDGYTF
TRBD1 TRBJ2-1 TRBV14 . TGTGCCAGCAGCCACAGACAGGGACCATTTAATGAGCAGTTCTTC CASSHRQGPFNEQFF
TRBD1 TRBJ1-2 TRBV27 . TGTGCCAGCAGTCCAACAGGGGGCGGCTACACCTTC CASSPTGGGYTF
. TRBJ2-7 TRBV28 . TGTGCCAGCAGTTCCTTCGGCAAGGCCTACGAGCAGTACTTC CASSSFGKAYEQYF
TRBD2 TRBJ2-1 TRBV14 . TGTGCCAGCAGCCAAGAGAAGGGGACTAGAGTTTTGAATGAGCAGTTCTTC CASSQEKGTRVLNEQFF